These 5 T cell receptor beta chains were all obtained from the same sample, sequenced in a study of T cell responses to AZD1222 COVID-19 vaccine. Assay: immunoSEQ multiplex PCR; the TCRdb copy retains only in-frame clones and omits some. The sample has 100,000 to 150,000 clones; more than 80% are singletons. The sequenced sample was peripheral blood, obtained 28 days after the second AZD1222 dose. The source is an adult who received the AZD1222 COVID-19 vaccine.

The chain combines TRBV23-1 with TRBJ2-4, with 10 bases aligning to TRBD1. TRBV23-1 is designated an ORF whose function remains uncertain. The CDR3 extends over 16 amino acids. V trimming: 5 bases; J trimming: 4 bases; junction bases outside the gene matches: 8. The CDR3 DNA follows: TGCGCCAGCAGTTACCGGGACAGGGGTTTTAAAAACATTCAGTACTTC. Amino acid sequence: CASSYRDRGFKNIQYF.

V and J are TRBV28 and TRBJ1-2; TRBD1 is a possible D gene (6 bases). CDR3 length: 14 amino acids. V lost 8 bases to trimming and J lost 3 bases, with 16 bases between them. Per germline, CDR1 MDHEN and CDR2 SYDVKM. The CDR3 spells CASGPDSSYYGYTF. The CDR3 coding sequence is TGTGCCAGCGGACCGGACAGTTCCTACTATGGCTACACCTTC.

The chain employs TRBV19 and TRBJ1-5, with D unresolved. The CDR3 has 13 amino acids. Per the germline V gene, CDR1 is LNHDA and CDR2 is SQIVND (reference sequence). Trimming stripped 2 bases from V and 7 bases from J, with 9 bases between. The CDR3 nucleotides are TGTGCCAGTAGTATACAGGAGGGCCAGCCCCAGCATTTT. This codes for CASSIQEGQPQHF.

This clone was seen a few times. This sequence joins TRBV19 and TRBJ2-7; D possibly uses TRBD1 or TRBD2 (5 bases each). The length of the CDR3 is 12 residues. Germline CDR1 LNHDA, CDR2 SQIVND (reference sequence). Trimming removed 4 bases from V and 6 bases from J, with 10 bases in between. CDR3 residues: CASSTGRGEQYF. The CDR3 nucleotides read TGTGCCAGTAGTACGGGGCGTGGCGAGCAGTACTTC.

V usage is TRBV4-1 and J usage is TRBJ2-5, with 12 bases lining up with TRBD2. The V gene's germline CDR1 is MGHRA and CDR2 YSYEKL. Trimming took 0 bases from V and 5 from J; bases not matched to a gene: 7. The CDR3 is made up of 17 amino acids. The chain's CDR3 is CASSQELLAGGGETQYF. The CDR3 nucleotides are TGCGCCAGCAGCCAAGAACTACTAGCGGGGGGAGGGGAGACCCAGTACTTC.